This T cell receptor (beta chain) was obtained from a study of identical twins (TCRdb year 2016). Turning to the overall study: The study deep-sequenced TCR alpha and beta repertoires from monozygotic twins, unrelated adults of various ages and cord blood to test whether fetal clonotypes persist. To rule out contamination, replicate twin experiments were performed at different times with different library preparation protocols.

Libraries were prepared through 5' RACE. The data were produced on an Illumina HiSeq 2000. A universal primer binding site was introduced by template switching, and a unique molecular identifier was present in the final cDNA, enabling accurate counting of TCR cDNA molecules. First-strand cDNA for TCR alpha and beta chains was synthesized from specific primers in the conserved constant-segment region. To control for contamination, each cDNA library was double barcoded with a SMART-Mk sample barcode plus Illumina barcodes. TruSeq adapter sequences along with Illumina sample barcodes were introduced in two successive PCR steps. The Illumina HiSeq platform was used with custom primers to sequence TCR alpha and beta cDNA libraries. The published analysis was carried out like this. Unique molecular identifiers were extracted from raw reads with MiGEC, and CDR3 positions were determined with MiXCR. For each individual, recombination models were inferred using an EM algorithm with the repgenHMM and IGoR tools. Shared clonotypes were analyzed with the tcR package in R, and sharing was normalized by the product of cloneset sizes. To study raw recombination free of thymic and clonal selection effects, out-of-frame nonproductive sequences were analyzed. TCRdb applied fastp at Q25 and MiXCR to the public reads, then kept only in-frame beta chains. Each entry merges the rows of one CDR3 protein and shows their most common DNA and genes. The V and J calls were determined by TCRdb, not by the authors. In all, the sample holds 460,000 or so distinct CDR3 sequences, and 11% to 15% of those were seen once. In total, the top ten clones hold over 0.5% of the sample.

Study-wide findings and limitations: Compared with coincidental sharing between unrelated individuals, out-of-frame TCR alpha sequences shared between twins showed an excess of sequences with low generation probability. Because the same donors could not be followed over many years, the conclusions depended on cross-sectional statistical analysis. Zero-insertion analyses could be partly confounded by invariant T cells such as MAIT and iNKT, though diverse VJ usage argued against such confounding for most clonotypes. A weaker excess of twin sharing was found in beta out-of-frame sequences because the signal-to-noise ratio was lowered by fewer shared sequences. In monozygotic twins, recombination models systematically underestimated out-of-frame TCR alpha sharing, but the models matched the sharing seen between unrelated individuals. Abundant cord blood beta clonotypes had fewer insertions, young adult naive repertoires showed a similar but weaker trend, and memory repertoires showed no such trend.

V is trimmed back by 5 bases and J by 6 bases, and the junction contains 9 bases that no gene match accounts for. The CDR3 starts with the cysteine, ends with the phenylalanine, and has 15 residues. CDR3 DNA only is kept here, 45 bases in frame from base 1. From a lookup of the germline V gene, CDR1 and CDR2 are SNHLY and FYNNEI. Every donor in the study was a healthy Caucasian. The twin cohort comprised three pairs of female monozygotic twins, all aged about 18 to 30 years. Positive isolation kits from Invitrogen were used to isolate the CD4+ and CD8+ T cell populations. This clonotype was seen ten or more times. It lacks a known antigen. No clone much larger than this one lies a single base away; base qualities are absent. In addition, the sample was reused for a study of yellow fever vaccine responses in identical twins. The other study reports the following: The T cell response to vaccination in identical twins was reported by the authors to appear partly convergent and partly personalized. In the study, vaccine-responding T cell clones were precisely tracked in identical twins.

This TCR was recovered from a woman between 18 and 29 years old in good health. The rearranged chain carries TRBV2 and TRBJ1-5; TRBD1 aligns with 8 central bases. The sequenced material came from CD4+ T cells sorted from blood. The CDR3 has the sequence CASSIPRGQGQPQHF. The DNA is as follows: TGTGCCAGCAGTATACCCAGGGGGCAGGGTCAGCCCCAGCATTTT.